Listed below are T cell receptor beta chains from one sample, sequenced in a study of shared clonotypes between healthy human individuals. TCRdb keeps only in-frame clones here, not all; method: immunoSEQ multiplex PCR. This table has some 1.1 million clones, approximately 80% appearing once. Sequences were obtained from memory CD4+ T cells from PBMCs. These receptors were collected from a man between 18 and 29 years old in good health. Some clones in this sample may be carry-over from other donors' samples. Each CDR3 is given with its conserved first and last residue. A D gene is named only where the DNA matches it firmly. Rows may omit the clone size; those that give it use once, few, many or a size class.

NA	TRBV2	NA	TRBJ2-5	TGTGCCAGCAGGTTCCAGGGCCCCGCTGAGGAGACCCAGTACTTC	CASRFQGPAEETQYF
NA	TRBV28	NA	TRBJ2-7	TGTGCCAGCAGCCAAACCTCCGGAGCCTACGAGCAGTACTTC	CASSQTSGAYEQYF
NA	TRBV5-5	NA	TRBJ2-2	TGTGCCAGCAGCTTACACCCGACAGCGAACACCGGGGAGCTGTTTTTT	CASSLHPTANTGELFF
NA	TRBV5-1	NA	TRBJ1-4	TGCGCCAGCAGCTCAAGTGAAAAACTGTTTTTT	CASSSSEKLFF
NA	TRBV5-4	NA	TRBJ2-7	TGTGCCAGCAGCTTGGGAGTCTTATCGCGGGACAGACCGTACTTC	CASSLGVLSRDRPYF
NA	TRBV6-5	NA	TRBJ1-5	TGTGCCAGCAGTTTCCTACGGGGGGGCAATCAGCCCCAGCATTTT	CASSFLRGGNQPQHF
NA	TRBV6-5	NA	TRBJ2-3	TGTGCCAGCAACGGGGGCATAAGCACAGATACGCAGTATTTT	CASNGGISTDTQYF
NA	TRBV23-1	TRBD2	TRBJ2-7	TGCGCCAGCAGTCAATCCTCCCTAGCGGGATCCCCCTACGAGCAGTACTTC	CASSQSSLAGSPYEQYF
NA	TRBV28	TRBD1	TRBJ1-1	TGTGCCAGCAGAGGGGGCGCGGGACAGAGTCTCATGAACACTGAAGCTTTCTTT	CASRGGAGQSLMNTEAFF
once	TRBV21-1	NA	TRBJ2-7	TGTGCCAGCAGCACGGAGGGTCCGGGGAACGAGCAGTACTTC	CASSTEGPGNEQYF
once	TRBV13	TRBD2	TRBJ2-2	TGTGCCAGCAGCTTAAGGGGAGCGGGAGAGAACACCGGGGAGCTGTTTTTT	CASSLRGAGENTGELFF
NA	TRBV4-2	NA	TRBJ2-1	TGTGCCAGCAGCCCCTCCGTCAGGGACCATGAGCAGTTCTTC	CASSPSVRDHEQFF
NA	TRBV19	NA	TRBJ2-7	TGTGCCAGTAGTATCCTACAGGGAAGTGGGTACGAGCAGTACTTC	CASSILQGSGYEQYF
NA	TRBV9	TRBD2	TRBJ2-3	TGTGCCAGCAGCTATTTGACGGGGACTACCCTCGGGGATACGCAGTATTTT	CASSYLTGTTLGDTQYF
once	TRBV11-2	NA	TRBJ2-7	TGTGCCAGCAGCTCACCCTCAGGGAGTCTCTACGAGCAGTACTTC	CASSSPSGSLYEQYF
few	TRBV21-1	NA	TRBJ2-1	TGTGCCAGCAGCAAGCAGGACAGGGGGATCGCTAGCGGGAAAGACGAGGGTCTTCCCGAGCAGTTCTTC	CASSKQDRGIASGKDEGLPEQFF
few	TRBV5-4	NA	TRBJ1-1	TGTGCCAGCAGCTTTTCCAGGAACACTGAAGCTTTCTTT	CASSFSRNTEAFF
few	TRBV9	TRBD2	TRBJ2-7	TGTGCCAGCAGCGTAGGACACCGGGGACTAGCTGGAGAGCAGTACTTC	CASSVGHRGLAGEQYF
NA	TRBV10-2	NA	TRBJ2-5	TGCGCCAGCCACGGATGGACAGTTAGTACACAAGAGACCCAGTACTTC	CASHGWTVSTQETQYF
few	TRBV2	NA	TRBJ1-1	TGTGCCAGCAGCCTCATTATGAGGAACACTGAAGCTTTCTTT	CASSLIMRNTEAFF
NA	TRBV28	NA	TRBJ1-1	TGTGCCAGCAAGGGCAGGGCAGTGGTCACTGAAGCTTTCTTT	CASKGRAVVTEAFF
few	TRBV2	TRBD1	TRBJ1-5	TGTGCCAGCAGTTCCCGGACAGGGGCCGAGCCCCAGCATTTT	CASSSRTGAEPQHF
few	TRBV30	NA	TRBJ1-2	TGTGCCTGGAGTGTAATGGTATCCGGGTGGTACACCTTC	CAWSVMVSGWYTF
NA	TRBV28	TRBD2	TRBJ2-6	TGTGCCACCGACTCTGGGGGAGGGTCTGGGGCCAACGTCCTGACTTTC	CATDSGGGSGANVLTF
NA	TRBV5-1	NA	TRBJ1-3	TGCGCCAGCAGCTTGGGGGGCACTTCCGGTTCTGGAAACACCATATATTTT	CASSLGGTSGSGNTIYF
NA	TRBV7-9	TRBD2	TRBJ2-3	TGTGCCAGCAGCCCGCGGACTAGCGGGAGGTATCCAGATACGCAGTATTTT	CASSPRTSGRYPDTQYF
NA	TRBV7-7	NA	TRBJ2-1	TGTGCCAGCAGCTTAGTGGGAAGGTACAATGAGCAGTTCTTC	CASSLVGRYNEQFF
few	TRBV29-1	NA	TRBJ1-5	TGCAGCGTTGTAGATGGGGCCAATCAGCCCCAGCATTTT	CSVVDGANQPQHF
NA	TRBV6-1	NA	TRBJ2-2	TGTGCCAGCAGTGCCCAGGGTCGAGCTAACACCGGGGAGCTGTTTTTT	CASSAQGRANTGELFF
NA	TRBV2	TRBD2	TRBJ2-5	TGTGCCAGCAGTGGAGCCGGGGGGGCGCGGGAGACCCAGTACTTC	CASSGAGGARETQYF
NA	TRBV19	NA	TRBJ1-5	TGTGCCAGTAGTATGTGGGGGACGGTGGGCAATCAGCCCCAGCATTTT	CASSMWGTVGNQPQHF
NA	TRBV5-6	NA	TRBJ1-3	TGTGCCAGCAGCTTATCCGACGGAAACACCATATATTTT	CASSLSDGNTIYF
few	TRBV29-1	NA	TRBJ1-5	TGCAGCGTTGAAGGGCCAGGCCAGCCCCAGCATTTT	CSVEGPGQPQHF
NA	TRBV5-8	TRBD1	TRBJ1-4	TGTGCCAGCAGCCCAGGGACAGCTTATAATGAAAAACTGTTTTTT	CASSPGTAYNEKLFF
few	TRBV30	TRBD1	TRBJ1-5	TGTGCCTGGAGCTCCGGGACAGGGGGTTATCAGCCCCAGCATTTT	CAWSSGTGGYQPQHF
once	TRBV6-6	NA	TRBJ2-2	TGTGCCAGCAGTCCCCCCGGGGCGGGCACCGGGGAGCTGTTTTTT	CASSPPGAGTGELFF
few	TRBV5-1	TRBD1	TRBJ2-5	TGCGCCAGCAGCCGAGTCGGGACAGTCATTCAAGAGACCCAGTACTTC	CASSRVGTVIQETQYF
NA	TRBV14	TRBD1	TRBJ1-4	TGTGCCAGCAGCCAAGGGACAGGGATTGGAAAACTGTTTTTT	CASSQGTGIGKLFF
NA	TRBV4-2	TRBD2	TRBJ2-3	TGTGCCAGCAGCCAATCAGCGGGAAGCACAGATACGCAGTATTTT	CASSQSAGSTDTQYF
NA	TRBV7-9	TRBD1	TRBJ2-1	TGTGCCAGCAGCTTAGCCCCCGGGACAGCTGACAATGAGCAGTTCTTC	CASSLAPGTADNEQFF
NA	TRBV15	NA	TRBJ1-2	TGTGCCACCAGCAGGGGACAAACAGGGACCGACTATGGCTACACCTTC	CATSRGQTGTDYGYTF
NA	TRBV4-3	NA	TRBJ1-1	TGCGCCAGCAGCCAAGATCGAGGGAAGGTTGGTCACACTGAAGCTTTCTTT	CASSQDRGKVGHTEAFF
NA	TRBV5-1	NA	TRBJ2-7	TGCGCCAGCAGCTCCGACTACGAGCAGTACTTC	CASSSDYEQYF
NA	TRBV4-1	NA	TRBJ2-3	TGCGCCAGCAGCCAAGGGGCAAATAGTTTGACAGATACGCAGTATTTT	CASSQGANSLTDTQYF
NA	TRBV9	NA	TRBJ2-4	TGTGCCAGCAGCCCAGAGGGGGGAGGCCTAGTGGGCAAAAACATTCAGTACTTC	CASSPEGGGLVGKNIQYF
few	TRBV29-1	NA	TRBJ1-1	TGCAGCGTTGAAGAGTCCAGGGTGGAAGCTTTCTTT	CSVEESRVEAFF
NA	TRBV6-1	TRBD1	TRBJ2-7	TGTGCCAGCAGTCAAGCCGGGACAGGGGGCTACGAGCAGTACTTC	CASSQAGTGGYEQYF
NA	TRBV28	NA	TRBJ2-7	TGTGCCAGCAGTTTAGGGGGCAGTCGCAACGAGCAGTACTTC	CASSLGGSRNEQYF
NA	TRBV7-9	TRBD1	TRBJ2-7	TGTGCCAGCAGCCCCTCGGGACAGGGGGCTCACGAGCAGTACTTC	CASSPSGQGAHEQYF
few	TRBV5-4	TRBD2	TRBJ2-1	TGTGCCAGCAGCCTGACTAGCCTCACTGAGCAGTTCTTC	CASSLTSLTEQFF